This TCR beta chain was sequenced during a study of PD-1 blockade in classical Hodgkin lymphoma. Study-level findings and limits: Baseline TCR diversity was reportedly lower in newly diagnosed patients than in healthy donors. It was reported as lower still in relapsed/refractory patients. Possibly reflecting disease activity or prior therapy, repertoire differences have causes that remain undefined.

In this sample, this clone turned up a few times. The antigen remains undetermined. Germline V gene data show CDR1 as WNHNN and CDR2 as SYGVQD (reference sequence). Trimming removed 2 bases from V and 2 bases from J; junction bases left unmatched: 4. The CDR3 runs 15 residues. The data were produced by immunoSEQ multiplex PCR, yet TCRdb's version contains in-frame clones alone and is incomplete. The repertoire includes about 15,000 clones, 84% of them detected once, and 8.4% sits in the top ten. Time point given: newly diagnosed, previously untreated cHL patient sample. Comparison came from newly diagnosed, untreated classical Hodgkin lymphoma PBMCs.

This receptor was taken from a human donor with classical Hodgkin lymphoma. Sequenced material: peripheral blood mononuclear cells (PBMCs). V gene TRBV10-1 combines with J gene TRBJ1-1; 8 positions match TRBD1. The CDR3 nucleotides read TGCGCCAGCAGTGAGACAGGGGGTCTTAACACTGAAGCTTTCTTT. This gives the protein CASSETGGLNTEAFF.